This T cell receptor (beta chain) was profiled in a study of human T cells and chemical hapten exposure. Stated time point: healthy volunteer bleed at 6 weeks. Unfractionated whole blood yielded the extracted total RNA. V shed 5 bases and J shed 11 bases, with 17 bases lying between them. The CDR3 contains 13 residues. TCRdb analysed the RACE reads with MiXCR anew, one entry per CDR3 protein. The sample holds about 45,000 distinct CDR3 sequences, about 4% seen once. In its sample, this clonotype ranks as medium-sized. The chain is built from TRBV12-3 or TRBV12-4 and TRBJ2-3, with D possibly being TRBD1 (6 bases). The TCR was taken from a human donor in good health. Some clones in this sample may be carry-over from other donors' samples. Sequencing was carried out using whole blood. CDR3 nucleotides: TGTGCCAGCAGTCCAACAGGGAACGGTGGGCAGTATTTT. This translates into CASSPTGNGGQYF.